The clone carrying this TCR beta chain was seen ten or more times. Its antigen is currently unknown. As it was prepared, the TCRbeta library received unique molecular identifiers. TCRdb redid the calling of the PCR reads with MiXCR, one entry per CDR3 protein. Of around 700,000 distinct CDR3 sequences listed, 10% to 15% are singletons. The CDR3 spans 12 residues. The germline CDR1 and CDR2 sequences are DFQATT and SNEGSKA (reference sequence). The V and J ends lost 4 bases and 6 bases, in that order; junction bases with no gene match: 2. This entry is derived from a study of T-cell reconstitution after alpha-beta-depleted transplantation in children. The study, taken as a whole, reports: After transplant, high TCRbeta diversity at day 60 in some patients arose from surviving recipient T cells and thymic progenitors.

The specimen was PBMCs, collected before TCRalphabeta/CD19-depleted stem cell transplant. The chain is built from TRBV20-1 and TRBJ1-5, with 8 positions matching TRBD1. The TCR was taken from a girl aged 2-10 years with congenital amegakaryocytic thrombocytopenia, due to receive a stem cell transplant. The CDR3 DNA sequence: TGCAGTGCTACTGACAGGGGTCAGCCCCAGCATTTT. As protein: CSATDRGQPQHF.